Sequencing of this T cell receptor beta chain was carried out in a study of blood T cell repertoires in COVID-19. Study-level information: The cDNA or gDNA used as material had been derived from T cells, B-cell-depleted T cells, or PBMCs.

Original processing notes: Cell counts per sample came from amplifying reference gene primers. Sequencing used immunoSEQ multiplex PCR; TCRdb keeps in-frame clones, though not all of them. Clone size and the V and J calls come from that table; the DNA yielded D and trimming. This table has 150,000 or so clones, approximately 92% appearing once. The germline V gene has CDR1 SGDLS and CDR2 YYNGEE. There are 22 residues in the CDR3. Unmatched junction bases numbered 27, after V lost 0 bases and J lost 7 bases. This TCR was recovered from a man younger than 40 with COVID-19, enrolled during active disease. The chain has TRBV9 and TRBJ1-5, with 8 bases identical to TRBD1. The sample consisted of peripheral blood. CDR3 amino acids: CASSVDRTNVTGAWAKRQPQHF. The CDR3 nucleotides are TGTGCCAGCAGCGTAGATAGGACTAACGTGACAGGGGCGTGGGCAAAGCGACAGCCCCAGCATTTT.